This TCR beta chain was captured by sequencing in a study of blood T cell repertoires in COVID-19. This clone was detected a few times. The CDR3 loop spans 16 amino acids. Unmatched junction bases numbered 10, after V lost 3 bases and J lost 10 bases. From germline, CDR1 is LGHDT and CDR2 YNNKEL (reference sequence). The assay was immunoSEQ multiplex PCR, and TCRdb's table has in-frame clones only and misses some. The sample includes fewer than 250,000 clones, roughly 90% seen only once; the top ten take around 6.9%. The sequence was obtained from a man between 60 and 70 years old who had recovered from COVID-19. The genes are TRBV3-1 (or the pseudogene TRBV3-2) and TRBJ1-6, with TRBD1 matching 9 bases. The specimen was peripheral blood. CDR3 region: CASSQLEGTGMSPLHF. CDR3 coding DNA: TGTGCCAGCAGCCAGTTGGAAGGGACAGGGATGTCACCCCTCCACTTT.